This T cell receptor (beta chain) was identified in a study of Tregs in tolerant kidney transplant recipients. The study, taken as a whole, reports: Biological reproducibility was not directly addressed in this study. Findings come from small patient numbers and require larger validation. Nucleotide sequences could not be compared across some patients' samples due to primer changes. Donor-specific Treg expansion exceeded global Treg expansion in tolerant patients, suggesting antigen drive.

The nonmyeloablative bone marrow transplants came from related graft donors, with transient mixed chimerism. Concerning this clone: Its specificity is not known.

Produced via immunoSEQ multiplex PCR; TCRdb's table is partial and in-frame only. Of more than 70,000 clones listed, roughly 90% are singletons. The input for sequencing was CD4+ T cells from blood (PBMCs), taken 24 months after the transplant. The TCR sequence derives from a human patient who received a combined kidney and bone marrow transplant. Some T cells here may be from the graft donor.

CDR3 in DNA: TGTGCCAGCAGTCCGGTCTACGAGCAGTACTTC. Translation gives CASSPVYEQYF. The rearrangement links TRBV14 to TRBJ2-7, with unresolved D. Looked up from germline, CDR1 is SGHDN and CDR2 is FVKESK. V gave up 6 bases and J gave up 3 bases, with 6 bases separating them. This CDR3 spans 11 amino acids.